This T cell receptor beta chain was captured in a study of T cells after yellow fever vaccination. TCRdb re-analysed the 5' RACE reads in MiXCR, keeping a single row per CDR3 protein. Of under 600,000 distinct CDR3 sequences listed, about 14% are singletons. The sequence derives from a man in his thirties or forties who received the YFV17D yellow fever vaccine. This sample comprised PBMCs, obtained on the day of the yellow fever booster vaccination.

In DNA, the CDR3 is TGTGCCAGCAGTTTTCTGAGGGACAGGGGCTTTTCACCCCTCCACTTT. Amino acids: CASSFLRDRGFSPLHF. V usage is TRBV6-5 and J usage is TRBJ1-6, with 10 nucleotides matching TRBD1. CDR1 is MNHEY and CDR2 is SVGAGI in the germline V gene. J was trimmed by 9 bases and V by 4 bases; bases with no gene match: 9. This CDR3 comprises 16 residues.